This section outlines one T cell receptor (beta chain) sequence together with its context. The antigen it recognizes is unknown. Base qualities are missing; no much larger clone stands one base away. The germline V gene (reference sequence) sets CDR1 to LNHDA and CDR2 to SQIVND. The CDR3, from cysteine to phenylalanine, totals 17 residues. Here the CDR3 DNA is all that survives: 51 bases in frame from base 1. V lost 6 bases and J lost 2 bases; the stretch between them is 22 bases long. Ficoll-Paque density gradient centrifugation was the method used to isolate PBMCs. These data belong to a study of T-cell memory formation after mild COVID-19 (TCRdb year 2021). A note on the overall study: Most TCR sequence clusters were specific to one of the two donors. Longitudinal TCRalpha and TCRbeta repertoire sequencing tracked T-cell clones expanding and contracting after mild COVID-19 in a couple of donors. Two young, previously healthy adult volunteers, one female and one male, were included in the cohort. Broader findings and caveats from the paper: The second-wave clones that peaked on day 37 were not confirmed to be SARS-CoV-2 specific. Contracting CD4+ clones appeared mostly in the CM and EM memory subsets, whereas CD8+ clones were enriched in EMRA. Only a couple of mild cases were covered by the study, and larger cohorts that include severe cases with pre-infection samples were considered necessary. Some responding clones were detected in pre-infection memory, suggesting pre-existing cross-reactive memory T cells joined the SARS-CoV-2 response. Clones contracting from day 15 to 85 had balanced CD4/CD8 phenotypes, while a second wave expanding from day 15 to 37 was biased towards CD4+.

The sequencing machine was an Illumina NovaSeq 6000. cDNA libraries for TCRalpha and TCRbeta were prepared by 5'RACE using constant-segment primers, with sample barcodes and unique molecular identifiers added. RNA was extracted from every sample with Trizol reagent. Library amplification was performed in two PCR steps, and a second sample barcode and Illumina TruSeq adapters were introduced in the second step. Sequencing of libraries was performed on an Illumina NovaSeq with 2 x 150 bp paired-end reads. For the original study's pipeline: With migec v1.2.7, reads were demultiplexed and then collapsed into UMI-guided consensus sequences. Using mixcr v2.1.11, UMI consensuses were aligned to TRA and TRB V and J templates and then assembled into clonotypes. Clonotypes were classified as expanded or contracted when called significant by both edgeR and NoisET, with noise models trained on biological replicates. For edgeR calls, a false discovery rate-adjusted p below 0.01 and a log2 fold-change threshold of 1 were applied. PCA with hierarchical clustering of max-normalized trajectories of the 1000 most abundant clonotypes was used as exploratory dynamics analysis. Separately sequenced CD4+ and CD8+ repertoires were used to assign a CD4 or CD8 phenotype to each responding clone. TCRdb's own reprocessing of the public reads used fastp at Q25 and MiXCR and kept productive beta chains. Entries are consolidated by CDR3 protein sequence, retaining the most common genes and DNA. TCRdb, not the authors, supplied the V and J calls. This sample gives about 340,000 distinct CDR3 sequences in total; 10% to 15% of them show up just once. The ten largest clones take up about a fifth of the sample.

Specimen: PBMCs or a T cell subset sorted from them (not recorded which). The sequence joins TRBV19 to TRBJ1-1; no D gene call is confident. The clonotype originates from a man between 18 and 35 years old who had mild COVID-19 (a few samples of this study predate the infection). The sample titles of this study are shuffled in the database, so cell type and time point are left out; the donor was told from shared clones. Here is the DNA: TGTGCCAGTAGCTCGATCAAACCGGGGAGCCGTAACACTGAAGCTTTCTTT. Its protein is CASSSIKPGSRNTEAFF.